Following are 19 T cell receptor beta chains from one sample sequenced in a study of T cell repertoires in cytomegalovirus infection. These receptors have no identified antigens. TCRdb reanalysed the reads using MiXCR and keeps one entry per CDR3 protein. Found here are roughly 220,000 distinct CDR3 sequences, around 40% of them singletons; the top ten hold approximately 60%. Here the sequenced sample was CD8+ T cells from cultured PBMCs, taken from culture after CMV antigen stimulation. The receptors shown here come from a human donor in good health (CMV status not recorded). Some clones in this sample may be carry-over from other donors' samples.

The chain carries TRBV6-2 or TRBV6-3 and TRBJ1-1; D is unclear. V was cut by 6 bases and J by 11 bases, with 19 bases left in between. This CDR3 has 13 residues. Germline assignment: CDR1 MNHEY and CDR2 SVGEGT. In DNA, the CDR3 is TGTGCCAGCAGCCCGGATTCGTGGGTGCGGGCTTTCTTT. Its translation: CASSPDSWVRAFF.

This clonotype was seen only a few times. V usage is TRBV7-3 and J usage is TRBJ1-1, with unresolved D. Germline assignment: CDR1 SGHTA and CDR2 FQGTGA. CDR3 size: 17 residues. Trimming shortened V by 1 base and J by 9 bases, and 24 bases separated the two germline ends. DNA of the CDR3: TGTGCCAGCAGCTTAAGACCTTGGCATTTTGTGGGAGGCAAAGCTTTCTTT. The encoded protein is CASSLRPWHFVGGKAFF. The variable domain in full, with the rest retrieved from reference TRBV7-3 and TRBJ1-1, is GAGVSQTPSNKVTEKGKYVELRCDPISGHTALYWYRQSLGQGPEFLIYFQGTGAADDSGLPNDRFFAVRPEGSVSTLKIQRTERGDSAVYLCASSLRPWHFVGGKAFFGQGTRLTVV.

In this sample, this clonotype turned up a few times. The DNA of the CDR3 is TGTGCCAGCGGGACAGAGAACACTGAAGCTTTCTTT. Protein product: CASGTENTEAFF. J is TRBJ1-1 and V is TRBV25-1, with 7 nucleotides matching TRBD1. The length of the CDR3 is 12 residues. From germline, CDR1 is MGHDK and CDR2 SYGVNS. V lost 8 bases and J lost 1; bases outside the gene matches: 1.

This clonotype has more than one count but fewer than ten. The J gene is TRBJ1-4, the V gene TRBV7-6; 8 bases match TRBD1. The CDR3 sequence is 15 residues long. Germline CDR1 SGHVS, CDR2 FNYEAQ. V lost 5 bases and J lost 5; bases outside the gene matches: 7. CDR3: CASSLRTGYNEKLFF. The CDR3 region has the DNA TGTGCCAGCAGCCTCAGGACAGGGTACAATGAAAAACTGTTTTTT.

V usage is TRBV4-1 and J usage is TRBJ2-3; 7 nucleotides match TRBD1. J was trimmed by 4 bases and V by 4 bases; bases with no gene match: 11. From germline, CDR1 is MGHRA and CDR2 YSYEKL. The CDR3 consists of 16 residues. This chain's CDR3 is CASSPQGDSAADTQYF. The DNA for the CDR3 is TGCGCCAGCAGCCCACAAGGGGACAGTGCTGCAGATACGCAGTATTTT.

This clonotype was seen many times. Here the CDR3 reads CASSFILQAKTSTDTQYF. The CDR3 coding sequence is TGTGCCAGCAGTTTCATCTTGCAGGCAAAAACTAGCACAGATACGCAGTATTTT. V and J are TRBV28 and TRBJ2-3, with D unresolved. Trimming took 3 bases from V and 0 from J, leaving 19 bases between them. Germline CDR1 MDHEN, CDR2 SYDVKM. This CDR3 region has 18 residues.

This chain joins TRBV28 and TRBJ2-1; D ambiguous. CDR1 is MDHEN, CDR2 SYDVKM, per germline. Trimming stripped 1 base from V and 9 bases from J, with 16 bases between. The CDR3 spans 15 residues. As DNA, the CDR3 is TGTGCCAGCAGTTTATCCACCTCTTTTGTGGCTGAGCAGTTCTTC. The encoded protein is CASSLSTSFVAEQFF.

This clonotype was counted ten times or more. The CDR3 coding sequence is TGTGCCAGCAGCTCGACAGGGGGCGGTGGAGGCTACACCTTC. This codes for CASSSTGGGGGYTF. This rearrangement joins TRBV6-5 to TRBJ1-2, with 10 bases aligning to TRBD1. Trimming took 6 bases from V and 8 from J; bases not matched to a gene: 9. This CDR3 contains 14 residues. CDR1 MNHEY and CDR2 SVGAGI come from the germline V gene.

The rearrangement joins TRBV29-1 to TRBJ2-7; 10 nucleotides line up with TRBD1. The V segment lost 7 bases and the J segment 4 bases; nucleotides outside the gene matches: 25. CDR3 length: 19 amino acids. Germline CDR1 reads SQVTM; CDR2 reads ANQGSEA. The CDR3 reads CSATPGQGSTSDQLYEQYF. Here the CDR3 DNA reads TGCAGCGCCACTCCGGGACAGGGGTCGACTAGCGATCAGCTATACGAGCAGTACTTC.

The chain has TRBV7-9 and TRBJ2-7; D gene ambiguous. CDR3 length: 14 residues. CDR1 and CDR2 (germline): SEHNR, FQNEAQ (reference sequence). V was trimmed by 11 bases and J by 0 bases, leaving 17 bases between them. This CDR3 is CACFSDLSSYEQYF. The DNA of the CDR3 is TGTGCCTGCTTTTCCGATCTCAGCTCCTACGAGCAGTACTTC.

The rearrangement links TRBV27 to TRBJ2-1; 8 bases are shared with TRBD1. The CDR3 length is 16 residues. V trimming: 2 bases; J trimming: 2 bases; junction bases outside the gene matches: 5. Germline V lookup: CDR1 MNHEY, CDR2 SMNVEV (reference sequence). CDR3 region: CASSLGAGGAYNEQFF. CDR3 bases: TGTGCCAGCAGTTTAGGCGCAGGGGGCGCCTACAATGAGCAGTTCTTC.

This clonotype was seen a few times. The chain has TRBV6-6 and TRBJ2-2, with D possibly TRBD2 on 5 matching bases. The germline CDR1 and CDR2 sequences are MNHNY and SVGAGI (reference sequence). V lost 4 bases and J lost 7, with 19 bases in between. The CDR3 consists of 16 residues. The CDR3 protein is CASSSLMASSGGELFF. DNA of the CDR3: TGTGCCAGCAGTTCCCTCATGGCTAGCTCCGGCGGGGAGCTGTTTTTT.

The chain recombines TRBV5-6 with TRBJ1-5, with D unresolved. The CDR3 sequence is 13 residues long. The germline V gene has CDR1 SGHDT and CDR2 YYEEEE. V lost 0 bases to trimming and J lost 6 bases, with 7 bases between them. CDR3 DNA: TGTGCCAGCAGCTTGGGGGGTTTTCAGCCCCAGCATTTT. It specifies CASSLGGFQPQHF. Combining the CDR3 with reference TRBV5-6 and TRBJ1-5 gives the whole variable domain DAGVTQSPTHLIKTRGQQVTLRCSPKSGHDTVSWYQQALGQGPQFIFQYYEEEERQRGNFPDRFSGHQFPNYSSELNVNALLLGDSALYLCASSLGGFQPQHFGDGTRLSIL.

This clonotype showed up just a few times. The chain joins TRBV7-2 to TRBJ2-2; D is uncertain. This CDR3 has 15 residues. Germline CDR1 is SGHTA and CDR2 is FQGNSA. V was cut by 4 bases and J by 3 bases, with 12 bases left in between. Here the CDR3 reads CASSSRPDHTGELFF. As DNA, the CDR3 is TGTGCCAGCAGCTCCCGTCCTGACCACACCGGGGAGCTGTTTTTT.

This chain joins TRBV6-6 and TRBJ2-1, with 10 bases matching TRBD2. The germline V gene encodes CDR1 MNHNY and CDR2 SVGAGI (reference sequence). The CDR3 has 15 amino acids. V lost 9 bases, J lost 3 bases, and 8 bases stayed unmatched. The CDR3 bases are TGTGCCAGTACCGAGAGCGGGGGGGTCTACAATGAGCAGTTCTTC. Translating gives CASTESGGVYNEQFF.

This clonotype has ten or more counts. This sequence joins TRBV7-2 and TRBJ2-7, with TRBD2 matching over 9 bases. The CDR3 is 14 amino acids. V was clipped by 3 bases and J by 3 bases; unmatched bases: 3. The germline V gene has CDR1 SGHTA and CDR2 FQGNSA. The CDR3: CASSLAGGSYEQYF. The CDR3 DNA reads as TGTGCCAGCAGCTTGGCGGGAGGGAGCTACGAGCAGTACTTC.

The rearrangement uses TRBV9 and TRBJ1-1; D gene uncertain. Trimming took off 5 bases at V and 10 bases at J, with 15 bases between the two ends. This CDR3 has 12 residues. Germline loops: CDR1 SGDLS, CDR2 YYNGEE. The CDR3 bases are TGTGCCAGCAGTGCCCCGGGCCGCGGAGCTTTCTTT. Its translation is CASSAPGRGAFF.

The CDR3: CASSIMSGELFF. DNA of the CDR3: TGTGCCAGTAGTATAATGTCGGGGGAGCTGTTTTTT. The V and J genes are TRBV19 and TRBJ2-2; D is unclear. V was shortened by 2 bases and J by 8 bases, with 6 bases between the two germline ends. This CDR3 spans 12 amino acids. CDR1 is LNHDA and CDR2 is SQIVND in the germline V gene (reference sequence).

The gene calls are TRBV24-1 and TRBJ2-5; D remains ambiguous. The germline CDR1 and CDR2 sequences are KGHDR and SFDVKD. CDR3 length equals 13 residues. V gave up 1 base and J gave up 3 bases, with 5 bases separating them. In DNA, the CDR3 is TGTGCCACCAGTGATTTTGGGGAAGAGACCCAGTACTTC. Translated: CATSDFGEETQYF.